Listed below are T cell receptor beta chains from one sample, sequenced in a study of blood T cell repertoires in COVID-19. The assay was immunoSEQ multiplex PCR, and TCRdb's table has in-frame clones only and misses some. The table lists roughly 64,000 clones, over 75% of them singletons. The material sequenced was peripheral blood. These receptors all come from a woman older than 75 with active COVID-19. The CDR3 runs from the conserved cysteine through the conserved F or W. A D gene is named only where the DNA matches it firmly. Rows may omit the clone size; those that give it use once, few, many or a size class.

TGTGCCAGCAGCGTAGACAAGTACCAAGAGACCCAGTACTTC CASSVDKYQETQYF once TRBJ2-5 - TRBV9
TGCGCCAGCAGCTCAAGGGGGTTCCAAGAGACCCAGTACTTC CASSSRGFQETQYF - TRBJ2-5 - TRBV5-1
TGTGCCAGCAGTTTCCCCCGACAGGGGGCGGACACCGGGGAGCTGTTTTTT CASSFPRQGADTGELFF - TRBJ2-2 TRBD1 TRBV27
TGTGCCAGTAGTATAGCGTCGGGGGGCTATGGCTACACCTTC CASSIASGGYGYTF - TRBJ1-2 - TRBV19
TGTGCCAGCAGCTCCTCACAGGGGAGCTCACCCCTCCACTTT CASSSSQGSSPLHF - TRBJ1-6 TRBD1 TRBV7-9
TGCGCCAGCAGCTTGGGGGACAGCTTTTCTAACTATGGCTACACCTTC CASSLGDSFSNYGYTF - TRBJ1-2 TRBD1 TRBV5-1
TGTGCCAGCAGCCGTTTCACCGGGACAAGCTACGAGCAGTACTTC CASSRFTGTSYEQYF - TRBJ2-7 - TRBV7-8
TGTGCCAGCAGCCAAGCGACTAGCGGGACCGGCGAGCAGTACTTC CASSQATSGTGEQYF - TRBJ2-7 TRBD2 TRBV3-1/TRBV3-2
TGTGCCAGCAGCTTAGCTTTGGGGGGGTCCTACAATGAGCAGTTCTTC CASSLALGGSYNEQFF - TRBJ2-1 TRBD2 TRBV7-2
TGTGCCAGCTCACCAACGTCGGCTAGCGGGGAGAATGAGCAGTTCTTC CASSPTSASGENEQFF - TRBJ2-1 TRBD2 TRBV18
TGTGCCAGTAGTATTCGGGATCAGCCCCAGCATTTT CASSIRDQPQHF - TRBJ1-5 - TRBV19
TGCGCCAGCAGGACTCCGACAGGGGGCACGGAGACCCAGTACTTC CASRTPTGGTETQYF - TRBJ2-5 TRBD1 TRBV5-1
TGTGCCAGCAGCGACAGGAACTATGGCTACACCTTC CASSDRNYGYTF - TRBJ1-2 - TRBV11-2
TGTGCCAGCAGCGCGAACGGGGGGCAAAATGGAAACACCATATATTTT CASSANGGQNGNTIYF once TRBJ1-3 - TRBV7-6
TGTGCCTGGAGTCCTCAGGGGGACGAGCAGTACTTC CAWSPQGDEQYF once TRBJ2-7 TRBD1 TRBV30
TGCGCCAGCAGCTTGGGAGAGGGAGCGGGAGGTTCAGATACGCAGTATTTT CASSLGEGAGGSDTQYF - TRBJ2-3 TRBD2 TRBV5-1
TGTGCCACTCATAGACAGATAACTTACGAGCAGTACTTC CATHRQITYEQYF - TRBJ2-7 - TRBV28
TGTGCCAGCAGCTTGAGAACCGGGGAGCTGTTTTTT CASSLRTGELFF - TRBJ2-2 - TRBV7-9
TGTGCCAGCAGCTTAGCGTCCGGAGGGTACAATCAGCCCCAGCATTTT CASSLASGGYNQPQHF few TRBJ1-5 - TRBV7-2
TGTGCCAGTAGTGTCACAGGGAACTATGGCTACACCTTC CASSVTGNYGYTF - TRBJ1-2 - TRBV19
TGTGCCAGCAGTGGAAGCCGGTACGGAGCGAACACCGGGGAGCTGTTTTTT CASSGSRYGANTGELFF - TRBJ2-2 - TRBV2
TGCGCCAGCAGCCCTACAGGGAGCCGAGAGACCCAGTACTTC CASSPTGSRETQYF - TRBJ2-5 - TRBV5-1
TGTGCCAGCAGCCAAGTCCGGGGGAGTGAGCAGTTCTTC CASSQVRGSEQFF - TRBJ2-1 - TRBV14
TGTGCCAGTAGTCCCACCTTGACGGGACAGGGGAGCAATCAGCCCCAGCATTTT CASSPTLTGQGSNQPQHF - TRBJ1-5 TRBD1 TRBV19
TGTGCCAGCAGTGTCCTCTCTAGCACAGATACGCAGTATTTT CASSVLSSTDTQYF - TRBJ2-3 - TRBV25-1
TGCGCCAGCAGCTTGGAAGGGGGTAACCAATTAGATACGCAGTATTTT CASSLEGGNQLDTQYF - TRBJ2-3 - TRBV5-1
TGTGCCAGTAGTTTCCAGAATTCACCCCTCCACTTT CASSFQNSPLHF - TRBJ1-6 - TRBV19
TGTGCCAGCAGCTTAGAACTTCACTCCTACAATGAGCAGTTCTTC CASSLELHSYNEQFF - TRBJ2-1 - TRBV7-6
TGTGCCAGTAGTCCAGGGACTCATCAGCCCCAGCATTTT CASSPGTHQPQHF - TRBJ1-5 - TRBV19